This T cell receptor beta chain emerged from a study of T cells in Graves' hyperthyroidism and ophthalmopathy. This clonotype appeared many times. The length of the CDR3 is 14 residues. Deletions cut 6 bases from V and 7 bases from J, with 19 bases between. Germline V lookup: CDR1 SNHLY, CDR2 FYNNEI. Authors of the study amplified TCR beta CDR3 regions from RNA transcripts. HTBI primers were used for first-round RT-PCR of the TCR CDR3. TCRdb processed the multiplex PCR reads anew with MiXCR; each CDR3 protein has one entry. The sample lists around 690,000 distinct CDR3 sequences; approximately 15% were seen once.

This clonotype originated in a man between 45 and 60 years old with Graves' hyperthyroidism. This rearrangement joins TRBV2 to TRBJ2-7; D may be TRBD1 (6 bases). Sequencing was done on a sample of blood. This CDR3 reads CASRALTGKREQYF. CDR3 DNA sequence: TGTGCCAGCAGAGCGTTAACAGGGAAGAGAGAGCAGTACTTC.